This passage covers 18 T cell receptor beta chains from one sample sequenced in a study of T cell responses to AZD1222 COVID-19 vaccine. Measured with immunoSEQ multiplex PCR; TCRdb has only the in-frame clones, and not every one. This sample has 190,000 or so clones, with approximately 93% found just once. The sequenced sample was peripheral blood, obtained 28 days after the second AZD1222 dose. The receptors here all came from an adult who received the AZD1222 COVID-19 vaccine.

The rearrangement joins TRBV6-5 to TRBJ1-1; perhaps TRBD1 as D (5 bases). The CDR3 totals 13 residues. Germline V gene lookup returns CDR1 MNHEY and CDR2 SVGAGI. V gave up 5 bases and J gave up 4 bases, with 11 bases separating them. The CDR3 reads CASSPGSITEAFF. The CDR3 bases are TGTGCCAGCAGTCCAGGGAGTATCACTGAAGCTTTCTTT.

In the case of this clone: Distinct nucleotide sequences in the sample also encode this CDR3. The chain recombines TRBV7-9 with TRBJ1-2; D not certain. This CDR3 has 11 residues. V lost 6 bases and J lost 8, with 10 bases in between. Looked up from germline, CDR1 is SEHNR and CDR2 is FQNEAQ (reference sequence). This CDR3 reads CASSPVEGYTF. In DNA form, the CDR3 reads TGTGCCAGCAGTCCGGTGGAGGGCTACACCTTC.

The rearrangement uses TRBV6-5 and TRBJ1-2, with a possible D match to TRBD1 (5 bases). CDR1 MNHEY and CDR2 SVGAGI come from the germline V gene. V was clipped by 10 bases and J by 4 bases, with 16 bases between them. The CDR3 has 13 residues. CDR3 in DNA: TGTGCCACTCTTGGGGGGGAAGGCTATGGCTACACCTTC. Translated, it gives CATLGGEGYGYTF.

The chain recombines TRBV19 with TRBJ1-4, with 8 bases lining up with TRBD1. The CDR3 runs 16 residues. Germline loops: CDR1 LNHDA, CDR2 SQIVND (reference sequence). Trimming cost V 1 base and J 5 bases; bases outside gene matches: 6. CDR3 sequence reads: CASSIGPTGANEKLFF. The CDR3 nucleotides read TGTGCCAGTAGTATAGGCCCGACAGGGGCGAATGAAAAACTGTTTTTT.

J is TRBJ2-5 and V is TRBV2; D tentatively fits TRBD1 or TRBD2 (6 bases each). Germline V lookup: CDR1 SNHLY, CDR2 FYNNEI. The ends were cut back, 0 bases at V and 1 base at J, with 12 bases in the middle. This CDR3 contains 16 residues. In DNA form, the CDR3 reads TGTGCCAGCAGTGAAGCGGGACGGGGGCTCCAAGAGACCCAGTACTTC. As protein: CASSEAGRGLQETQYF. Together with reference TRBV2 and TRBJ2-5, the CDR3 gives the full variable domain: EPEVTQTPSHQVTQMGQEVILRCVPISNHLYFYWYRQILGQKVEFLVSFYNNEISEKSEIFDDQFSVERPDGSNFTLKIRSTKLEDSAMYFCASSEAGRGLQETQYFGPGTRLLVL.

The J gene is TRBJ1-2, the V gene TRBV29-1; D might be TRBD1 (6 bases). Trimming removed 4 bases from V and 4 bases from J, with 19 bases in between. CDR1 is SQVTM, CDR2 ANQGSEA, per germline. The CDR3 spans 15 residues. The CDR3 sequence is CSVALSGEGGYGYTF. CDR3 coding DNA: TGCAGCGTTGCTCTATCAGGGGAAGGGGGCTATGGCTACACCTTC.

As DNA, the CDR3 is TGTGCCAGCAGTGAAAAACCGGGACCCCCCAATGGCTACACCTTC. Protein: CASSEKPGPPNGYTF. The chain carries TRBV6-1 and TRBJ1-2, with D tentatively TRBD1 (5 bases). Germline values: CDR1 MNHNS, CDR2 SASEGT. The CDR3 consists of 15 residues. Trimming took 2 bases from V and 6 from J, leaving 16 bases between them.

The chain uses TRBV2 and TRBJ1-5; 8 positions match TRBD1. The germline V gene encodes CDR1 SNHLY and CDR2 FYNNEI. V was pared by 5 bases and J by 5 bases, with 5 bases of the junction left unmatched. The CDR3 runs 14 residues. This chain's CDR3 is CASSSDRGYQPQHF. CDR3 sequence (DNA): TGTGCCAGCAGTTCCGACAGGGGATATCAGCCCCAGCATTTT. The full variable domain, in which reference TRBV2 and TRBJ1-5 provide the parts outside the CDR3, is EPEVTQTPSHQVTQMGQEVILRCVPISNHLYFYWYRQILGQKVEFLVSFYNNEISEKSEIFDDQFSVERPDGSNFTLKIRSTKLEDSAMYFCASSSDRGYQPQHFGDGTRLSIL.

CDR3 protein: CASSVVSGGSGANVLTF. The CDR3 DNA is TGTGCCAGCAGCGTAGTCTCCGGGGGCTCTGGGGCCAACGTCCTGACTTTC. The V and J genes are TRBV9 and TRBJ2-6; D might be TRBD2 (6 bases). V lost 0 bases to trimming and J lost 0 bases, with 10 bases between them. This CDR3 spans 17 amino acids. Germline V gives CDR1 SGDLS, CDR2 YYNGEE.

In DNA form, the CDR3 reads TGTGCCAGCTCGCGTCGAGGGGGGGCCGGCACAGATACGCAGTATTTT. Amino acid sequence: CASSRRGGAGTDTQYF. The chain couples TRBV18 to TRBJ2-3; D may be TRBD2 (7 bases). Germline V gives CDR1 KGHSH, CDR2 LQKENI. This CDR3 region has 16 residues. The ends were cut back, 6 bases at V and 1 base at J, with 17 bases in the middle.

The CDR3 sequence: CATRNFGPYEQYF. The CDR3 nucleotides are TGTGCCACTCGCAATTTCGGACCTTACGAGCAGTACTTC. This chain uses TRBV10-3 with TRBJ2-7; D uncertain. Per germline, CDR1 ENHRY and CDR2 SYGVKD. V was trimmed by 10 bases and J by 4 bases, leaving 17 bases between them. The CDR3 has 13 residues.

The chain uses TRBV6-5 and TRBJ2-3; D unresolved. The CDR3 covers 14 residues. Germline values: CDR1 MNHEY, CDR2 SVGAGI. V dropped 6 bases and J dropped 0 bases, with 10 bases sitting between them. This CDR3 reads CASRLQESTDTQYF. CDR3 in DNA: TGTGCCAGCAGGCTTCAGGAAAGCACAGATACGCAGTATTTT.

The count of this clone is one. The rearrangement joins TRBV3-1 (or the pseudogene TRBV3-2) to TRBJ2-2; D possibly corresponds to TRBD2 (5 bases). Germline CDR1 and CDR2: LGHDT and YNNKEL (reference sequence). This CDR3 region has 18 residues. Trimming took 4 bases from V and 4 from J, leaving 22 bases between them. As DNA, the CDR3 is TGTGCCAGCAGCCCCTCCGGGGTGGGGTATTCGGGCACCGGGGAGCTGTTTTTT. Encoded protein: CASSPSGVGYSGTGELFF.

The chain couples TRBV5-4 to TRBJ1-5; D is uncertain. Trimming pared 0 bases from V and 1 base from J, leaving 5 bases between. The CDR3 contains 14 residues. Germline assignment: CDR1 SGHNT and CDR2 YYREEE (reference sequence). The CDR3 nucleotides are TGTGCCAGCAGCTTGGATGGGAGCAATCAGCCCCAGCATTTT. This sequence encodes CASSLDGSNQPQHF.

This rearrangement joins TRBV5-1 to TRBJ2-1, with D possibly called TRBD1 or TRBD2 (5 bases each). This CDR3 spans 13 amino acids. The V and J ends lost 7 bases and 2 bases respectively, with 10 bases between them. Germline V gives CDR1 SGHRS, CDR2 YFSETQ. This CDR3 reads CASGGTPYNEQFF. The CDR3 coding sequence is TGCGCCAGCGGGGGTACGCCCTACAATGAGCAGTTCTTC.

In its sample, this clone was seen once. The genes are TRBV3-1 (or the pseudogene TRBV3-2) and TRBJ1-5; 9 bases line up with TRBD1. V shed 4 bases, J shed 4 bases, and the junction held 11 bases outside the gene matches. Germline V gives CDR1 LGHDT, CDR2 YNNKEL (reference sequence). This CDR3 spans 17 amino acids. For the CDR3, the DNA is TGTGCCAGCAGCCCTCGTGTTTTGGACAGGGGAAATCAGCCCCAGCATTTT. Translated, it gives CASSPRVLDRGNQPQHF.

The rearrangement links TRBV15 to TRBJ1-2; a weak D match, TRBD1 (5 bases). The germline gives CDR1 LNHNV, CDR2 YYDKDF (reference sequence). Trimming removed 4 bases at V and 5 bases at J, with 11 bases between. The CDR3 length is 13 residues. Here the CDR3 DNA reads TGTGCCACCAGCATTGGCGGGGGATATGGCTACACCTTC. This codes for CATSIGGGYGYTF.

This chain links TRBV5-1 with TRBJ2-3; 8 bases match TRBD1. J was trimmed by 0 bases and V by 4 bases; bases with no gene match: 4. Germline lookup yields CDR1 SGHRS and CDR2 YFSETQ. The length of the CDR3 is 15 residues. This CDR3 is CASSVNRGSTDTQYF. CDR3 nucleotide sequence: TGCGCCAGCAGCGTCAACAGGGGGAGCACAGATACGCAGTATTTT. Full variable domain (remainder filled in from reference TRBV5-1 and TRBJ2-3): KAGVTQTPRYLIKTRGQQVTLSCSPISGHRSVSWYQQTPGQGLQFLFEYFSETQRNKGNFPGRFSGRQFSNSRSEMNVSTLELGDSALYLCASSVNRGSTDTQYFGPGTRLTVL.